This is a list of T cell receptor beta chains from one sample in a study of response to subunit inactivated influenza vaccine. In TCRdb, the RT-PCR reads were re-called with MiXCR into one record per CDR3 protein. Of under 200,000 distinct CDR3 sequences in the sample, about 10% were seen once. This specimen consisted of CD8+ T cells sorted from PBMCs, obtained 23 months after vaccination. These receptors came from a man between 50 and 75 years old who received an inactivated influenza vaccine. The CDR3 runs from the conserved cysteine through the conserved F or W. D genes are given only for firm matches. Part of the rows lack a size; the others show once, few, many or a class for expanded clones.

d_call clone_size j_call v_call cdr3_nt cdr3_aa
TRBD2 few TRBJ2-3 TRBV7-8 TGTGCCAGCAACCCGGGACTAAGCACAGATACGCAGTATTTT CASNPGLSTDTQYF
TRBD2 many TRBJ2-7 TRBV20-1 TGCAGTGCCAAACAAGCGGGAGGCGCCTCCTACGAGCAGTACTTC CSAKQAGGASYEQYF
TRBD2 many TRBJ2-7 TRBV11-1 TGTGCCAGCAGCACCTCAAGTTGGACTAGCGGGAGTCAGCCCTACGAGCAGTACTTC CASSTSSWTSGSQPYEQYF
NA NA TRBJ2-1 TRBV18 TGTGCCAGCTCACCAGGCGGACAAGAGTTCTTC CASSPGGQEFF
NA many TRBJ2-2 TRBV29-1 TGCAGCGGACTAGATGGGGCCGGGGAGCTGTTTTTT CSGLDGAGELFF
NA few TRBJ2-1 TRBV11-2 TGTGCCAGCAGCTTTACGAACGGGGAGGCGGGAAACAATGAGCAGTTCTTC CASSFTNGEAGNNEQFF
NA NA TRBJ2-7 TRBV9 TGTGCCAGCAGCGTTCGCCCGCATCCATTTGGAATCGACGAGCAGTACTTC CASSVRPHPFGIDEQYF
NA NA TRBJ2-4 TRBV11-3 TGTGCCAGGGACGTGGAGGGGGCTCTCGGATCCAAAAACATTCAGTACTTC CARDVEGALGSKNIQYF
NA few TRBJ2-5 TRBV29-1 TGCAGCGTTGAGGAGCAAGAGACCCAGTACTTC CSVEEQETQYF
NA few TRBJ2-7 TRBV7-2 TGTGCCAGCAGCTTAGCTCAAGGGTTTTCCTACGAGCAGTACTTC CASSLAQGFSYEQYF
TRBD1 many TRBJ2-1 TRBV4-1 TGCGCCAGCAGCCCAAGGGGACAGGGGGCGCGCAATGAGCAGTTCTTC CASSPRGQGARNEQFF
NA NA TRBJ2-2 TRBV4-3 TGCGCCAGCAGCCAAGCACAGGCTAGACTTAACACCGGGGAGCTGTTTTTT CASSQAQARLNTGELFF
NA NA TRBJ1-2 TRBV2 TGTGCCAGCAGTGAAGTGTCAGCTAACTATGGCTACACCTTC CASSEVSANYGYTF
NA NA TRBJ1-1 TRBV25-1 TGTGCCAGCAGTGAATGGGGGTCTTACGCCCCGAACACTGAAGCTTTCTTT CASSEWGSYAPNTEAFF
TRBD2 few TRBJ2-1 TRBV10-2 TGCGCCAGCAGTGAGTCGGAGGCAGGGAGGGTCTTC CASSESEAGRVF
NA many TRBJ2-1 TRBV29-1 TGCAGCGTTGAATTACCCCCTCGTGACAATGAGCAGTTCTTC CSVELPPRDNEQFF
NA few TRBJ2-1 TRBV9 TGTGCCAGCAGCGTCGGGAGTGTCAATGAGCAGTTCTTC CASSVGSVNEQFF
TRBD2 NA TRBJ2-3 TRBV11-2 TGTGCCAGCAGCTTAGCTTCTAGCGGGGGGTCAGATACGCAGTATTTT CASSLASSGGSDTQYF
TRBD2 few TRBJ2-1 TRBV11-1 TGTGCCAGCAGCGCCTCTTGGGGACTAGCGGTCAGCTCCTACAATGAGCAGTTCTTC CASSASWGLAVSSYNEQFF
NA once TRBJ2-3 TRBV11-2 TGTGCCAGCAGCCTTACGAACAGGGCCTGGCCAAGCACAGATACGCAGTATTTT CASSLTNRAWPSTDTQYF
TRBD1 many TRBJ2-4 TRBV25-1 TGTGCCAGCAGTGGGGGGGACAGGCATCAGTACTTC CASSGGDRHQYF
NA few TRBJ2-1 TRBV6-2/TRBV6-3 TGTGCCAGCGCCTCCTGGTTCGACCCCAATGAGCAGTTCTTC CASASWFDPNEQFF
NA many TRBJ2-1 TRBV20-1 TGCAGTGCTAGAGAAGCTGCGGATCATGAGCAGTTCTTC CSAREAADHEQFF
NA few TRBJ1-6 TRBV6-1 TGTGCCAGCAGCCCTAGCCGGGAGGGGCATAATTCACCCCTCCACTTT CASSPSREGHNSPLHF
TRBD2 few TRBJ2-1 TRBV7-9 TGTGCCAGCAGCTCCTTTAACCTAGCGGGGGGGATCTTC CASSSFNLAGGIF
NA many TRBJ2-6 TRBV6-2/TRBV6-3 TGTGCCAGCACTCTAGAGGAGGGTGTTGGGGCCAACGTCCTGACTTTC CASTLEEGVGANVLTF
TRBD2 NA TRBJ2-3 TRBV3-1 TGTGCCAGCGGACTAGCGGGGGCCTTACGAGATACGCAGTATTTT CASGLAGALRDTQYF
TRBD2 NA TRBJ2-5 TRBV11-1 TGTGCCAGCGGTCAGAACACGGGACTAGCGGGAGGTACCCAAGAGACCCAGTACTTC CASGQNTGLAGGTQETQYF
NA many TRBJ1-5 TRBV12-3/TRBV12-4 TGTGCCAGCAGTAGTGACGGAAGTATCCAGCCCCAGCATTTT CASSSDGSIQPQHF
TRBD1 many TRBJ2-5 TRBV9 TGTGCCAGCAGCCCACGGGACAGGGGACGAGAGACCCAGTACTTC CASSPRDRGRETQYF
NA few TRBJ2-7 TRBV28 TGTGCCAGCAGTCCCCGAACAGAGAGCTCCTACGAGCAGTACTTC CASSPRTESSYEQYF
TRBD2 few TRBJ2-7 TRBV15 TGTGCCACCAGCAGAGCTAGCGGGGTCGACGAGCAGTACTTC CATSRASGVDEQYF
NA few TRBJ2-3 TRBV11-2 TGTGCCAGCAGCTTAGGCCCCACAGATACGCAGTATTTT CASSLGPTDTQYF
NA NA TRBJ2-5 TRBV27 TGTGCCAGCCTCCCTTCGGGACTTATGTACCAAGAGACCCAGTACTTC CASLPSGLMYQETQYF
TRBD1 few TRBJ2-7 TRBV5-1 TGCGCCAGCAGCTTCGGACAGGGGACTGCCTACGAGCAGTACTTC CASSFGQGTAYEQYF
NA many TRBJ1-5 TRBV5-6 TGTGCCAGCAGCTTATCCGCGGATCAGCCCCAGCATTTT CASSLSADQPQHF
NA few TRBJ2-2 TRBV5-5 TGTGCCAGCAGCGGCAAGCTCGGGACATACACCGGGGAGCTGTTTTTT CASSGKLGTYTGELFF
NA few TRBJ2-1 TRBV11-3 TGTGCCAGCAGCTTTGGGGGGTTCAATGAGCAGTTCTTC CASSFGGFNEQFF
NA NA TRBJ1-2 TRBV7-2 TGTGCCATCATACCTGAAAAGGACAGATATGGCTACACCTTC CAIIPEKDRYGYTF
NA many TRBJ1-1 TRBV5-1 TGCGCCAGCAGCTCCTACGACAGGAAGAACACTGAAGCTTTCTTT CASSSYDRKNTEAFF
TRBD2 NA TRBJ2-5 TRBV11-2 TGTGCCAGCAGCCCCGGACTAGTATTCGGGCTTGAGACCCAGTACTTC CASSPGLVFGLETQYF
TRBD2 few TRBJ2-2 TRBV29-1 TGCAGCGTTGTGGCGGGGGCGAACACCGGGGAGCTGTTTTTT CSVVAGANTGELFF
NA few TRBJ1-5 TRBV10-2 TGCGCCAGCAGTGAGTCGGGGGGGTATCAGCCCCAGCATTTT CASSESGGYQPQHF
TRBD1 few TRBJ2-4 TRBV18 TGTGCCAGCTCACAGGGACAGTCCAAAAACATTCAGTACTTC CASSQGQSKNIQYF
TRBD1 NA TRBJ2-1 TRBV11-2 TGTGCCAGCAGCCTCTTGTCCGGGACAGCAGACAATGAGCAGTTCTTC CASSLLSGTADNEQFF
NA NA TRBJ2-1 TRBV7-8 TGTGCCAGCAGCTTAGCGTATGGGGCCAATGAGCAGTTCTTC CASSLAYGANEQFF
NA few TRBJ2-1 TRBV2 TGTGCCAGCGCCGTAGGGGAGCAGTTCTTC CASAVGEQFF
TRBD2 few TRBJ2-1 TRBV7-7 TGTGCCAGCAGCTGGACTAGCGATGGAAATGAGCAGTTCTTC CASSWTSDGNEQFF